This T cell receptor beta chain was sequenced in a study of blood T cell repertoires in COVID-19. Looking at the study overall: COVID-19 samples collected from the United States, Italy and Spain covered acute and convalescent phases.

In the study's own analysis: Estimation of nucleated cell counts relied on the amplification of reference gene primers. The table came from immunoSEQ multiplex PCR; TCRdb's copy has only in-frame clones and leaves some out. V, J and clone size were drawn from that table, and D and trimming were deduced from the DNA. Of 150,000 to 200,000 clones in the sample, about 81% were seen once. V lost 6 bases and J 2 bases, leaving 17 bases between the germline ends. In germline, CDR1 is MDHEN, CDR2 SYDVKM. The CDR3 consists of 16 residues. The chain carries TRBV28 and TRBJ1-5; weak D call: TRBD1 (6 bases). This sequence was found in an older woman with acute or convalescent COVID-19. Material for sequencing was peripheral blood. As DNA, the CDR3 is TGTGCCAGCAGCCCGCGGCTGGCAGGGGGCAATCAGCCCCAGCATTTT. Translating gives CASSPRLAGGNQPQHF.